The clone carrying this TCR beta chain was detected only a few times. Antigen: not known. This record belongs to a study of T-cell memory formation after mild COVID-19. Broader study findings: Clones that shrank (day 15 to 85) were balanced CD4/CD8, whereas later expanders leaned CD4+. SARS-CoV-2 specificity of second-wave clones peaking day 37 was unconfirmed.

Libraries for TCRalpha and TCRbeta carried sample barcodes and unique molecular identifiers via 5'RACE. TCRdb reprocessed the 5' RACE reads via MiXCR and lists one record per CDR3 protein. The sample consists of under 250,000 distinct CDR3 sequences, over 9.5% of them appearing once. The germline V gene has CDR1 MNHEY and CDR2 SVGEGT. Trimming removed 7 bases at V and 6 bases at J, with 20 bases between. The CDR3 length is 15 residues. The chain combines TRBV6-2 or TRBV6-3 with TRBJ2-3; TRBD2 is a possible D gene (5 bases). The sequence came from a young man who had mild COVID-19 (a few samples of this study predate the infection). Cell type and time point are not known. The sequenced sample was PBMCs or a T cell subset sorted from them (not recorded which). CDR3: CASKSLGLLTDTQYF. The DNA of the CDR3 is TGTGCCAGCAAGTCCCTTGGACTCCTAACGGATACGCAGTATTTT.